This T cell receptor (beta chain) is drawn from a study of blood T cell repertoires in COVID-19. Study in general: PBMCs, B-cell-depleted T cells, or T cells were the source of the cDNA or gDNA that made up the material.

Methods used by the authors: Using reference gene primer amplification, nucleated cell counts were estimated. Sequenced by immunoSEQ multiplex PCR; TCRdb stores in-frame clones only, minus some. The V and J calls and clone size are taken from that table; D and trimming were inferred from the DNA. The sample lists approximately 70,000 clones, 85% to 90% seen once, with 9.5% to 13% in the top ten. The TCR sequence derives from a man between 65 and 85 years old with active or convalescent COVID-19. Material: peripheral blood.

CDR3 residues: CASTSTPRGETQYF. The CDR3 DNA follows: TGTGCCAGCACTTCCACGCCCAGGGGAGAGACCCAGTACTTC. This chain connects TRBV2 to TRBJ2-5; the D gene is possibly TRBD1 (6 bases). Germline V CDR1 and CDR2: SNHLY, FYNNEI. The CDR3 covers 14 residues. The germline V and J ends were trimmed by 7 bases and 4 bases, with 16 bases remaining between them. The complete variable domain, with remaining parts taken from reference TRBV2 and TRBJ2-5, reads EPEVTQTPSHQVTQMGQEVILRCVPISNHLYFYWYRQILGQKVEFLVSFYNNEISEKSEIFDDQFSVERPDGSNFTLKIRSTKLEDSAMYFCASTSTPRGETQYFGPGTRLLVL.